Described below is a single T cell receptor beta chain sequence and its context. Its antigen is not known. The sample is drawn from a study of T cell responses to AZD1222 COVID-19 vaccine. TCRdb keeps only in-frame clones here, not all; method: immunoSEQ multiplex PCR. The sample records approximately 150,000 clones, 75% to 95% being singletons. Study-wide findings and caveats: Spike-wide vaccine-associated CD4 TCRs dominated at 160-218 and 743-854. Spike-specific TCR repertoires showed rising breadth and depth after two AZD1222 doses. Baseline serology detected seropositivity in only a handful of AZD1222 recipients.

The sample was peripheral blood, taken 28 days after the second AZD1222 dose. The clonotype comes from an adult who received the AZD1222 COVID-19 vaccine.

The CDR3 region has the DNA TGTGCCAGCGAGTTACGGGACGGCAGAGCCTATGGCTACACCTTC. It specifies CASELRDGRAYGYTF. This rearrangement joins TRBV7-9 to TRBJ1-2; D might be TRBD1 (5 bases). The CDR3 length is 15 residues. Germline values: CDR1 SEHNR, CDR2 FQNEAQ (reference sequence). V lost 8 bases to trimming and J lost 4 bases, with 20 bases between them.